This T cell receptor beta chain was identified in a study of blood T cell repertoires in COVID-19 (dated by TCRdb to the early 2020s). Broadly, across the study: Collaborator samples came from the United States, Italy and Spain and covered acute and convalescent phases of COVID-19. The prospective study material was composed of cDNA or gDNA derived from T cells, B-cell-depleted T cells, or PBMCs. The dataset comprised deeply sampled blood TCRbeta repertoires from subjects exposed to, actively infected with, or recovered from COVID-19. The repertoires were released in a freely available public database intended as a resource for research on the immune response to SARS-CoV-2. Samples came from the ongoing ImmuneRACE study (first 160 participants) plus 1,254 subjects from 6 global collaborators. Nearly every sample came with metadata listing a de-identified subject ID, COVID-19 status, age in years and sex. Where available, HLA class I and class II types were taken from metadata supplied by the sample provider and were not determined by assay-based typing. Findings and caveats that apply to the study as a whole: Clinical and demographic metadata were provided uncurated, with the amount varying by source and participant.

Each collaborating institution followed its own protocols to collect whole blood in K2EDTA tubes. For TCRbeta analysis, collaborators shipped samples as frozen whole blood, isolated PBMCs, or DNA extracted from either of those sample types. TCRbeta CDR3 regions were amplified from genomic DNA by means of the immunoSEQ Assay, a bias-controlled multiplex PCR. The original pipeline was this. The number of nucleated cells in each sample was estimated from the amplification of reference gene primers within the assay. To quantify the absolute abundance of each unique TCRbeta CDR3 rearrangement, sequence reads were collapsed and filtered. For each sample, productive Simpson clonality was calculated as the square root of Simpson's diversity index across productive rearrangements. TCRdb stores this immuneACCESS table with in-frame sequences only. Part of the clones is absent; in the studies checked, under half of the shortfall reflects unresolved V genes, and no reason is known for the rest. V, J and clone size were drawn from that table, and D and trimming were deduced from the DNA. The sample yields about 120,000 clones; 80% to 90% were counted once. The ten largest clones add up to about 1% of the sample.

The germline V gene (reference sequence) supplies CDR1 LNHDA and CDR2 SQIVND. V trim: 4 bases; J trim: 4 bases; unmatched bases: 2. From cysteine to phenylalanine, the CDR3 is 13 amino acids long. The DNA shown is the 39-base CDR3, in frame from base 1. Comments on this clone: Its antigen is unknown. One base away there is no much larger clone; base qualities are not given.

The sample comprised peripheral blood. Recombination joined TRBV19 with TRBJ2-5, with 8 junctional bases fitting TRBD1. This TCR was sampled from a woman in her forties or fifties with active or convalescent COVID-19. The CDR3 has the sequence CASSTTGGETQYF. The nucleotide sequence is TGTGCCAGTAGTACTACAGGGGGAGAGACCCAGTACTTC.